A selection of T cell receptor beta chains follows, all from one sample in a study of shared clonotypes between healthy human individuals. TCRdb's table, derived via immunoSEQ multiplex PCR, lists solely in-frame clones and lacks some. The sample records 900,000 to 1,200,000 clones, around 82% being singletons. The sample consisted of memory CD4+ T cells from PBMCs. The source of these receptors is a man younger than 35 in good health. Some clones in this sample may be carry-over from other donors' samples. Each CDR3 is given with its conserved first and last residue. D genes are given only for firm matches. Rows may omit the clone size; those that give it use once, few, many or a size class.

j_call d_call clone_size v_call cdr3_aa cdr3_nt
TRBJ1-2 NA NA TRBV28 CASSAPAESWGYTF TGTGCCAGCAGTGCCCCGGCAGAGTCATGGGGCTACACCTTC
TRBJ1-3 NA NA TRBV5-1 CASSWTSSSGNTIYF TGCGCCAGCAGCTGGACATCTAGCTCTGGAAACACCATATATTTT
TRBJ1-2 NA many TRBV6-1 CASSEEGGYGYTF TGTGCCAGCAGTGAGGAGGGGGGCTATGGCTACACCTTC
TRBJ1-5 NA NA TRBV19 CASSIAAVGNQPQHF TGTGCCAGTAGTATAGCGGCGGTAGGCAATCAGCCCCAGCATTTT
TRBJ1-1 NA NA TRBV27 CASRREDRGSWAEAFF TGTGCCAGCAGACGGGAGGATAGGGGCTCGTGGGCTGAAGCTTTCTTT
TRBJ2-1 TRBD2 once TRBV28 CASREASGPKLQFF TGTGCCAGCAGAGAGGCTAGCGGGCCTAAACTCCAGTTCTTC
TRBJ2-7 NA once TRBV29-1 CSPRREAVRSSYEQYF TGCAGCCCCCGCAGGGAGGCGGTACGAAGCTCCTACGAGCAGTACTTC
TRBJ2-7 TRBD2 NA TRBV5-1 CASKGGSGRSSYEQYF TGCGCCAGCAAGGGGGGTAGCGGGAGGTCGTCCTACGAGCAGTACTTC
TRBJ2-1 TRBD2 many TRBV30 CAWSVWAGGPRNEQFF TGTGCCTGGAGTGTATGGGCGGGAGGGCCGCGCAATGAGCAGTTCTTC
TRBJ2-1 TRBD2 NA TRBV11-3 CASSQETGLAGSGEQFF TGTGCCAGCAGCCAGGAAACGGGACTAGCGGGTTCCGGTGAGCAGTTCTTC
TRBJ1-3 NA NA TRBV5-1 CASSQDSAGNTIYF TGCGCCAGCAGCCAGGACAGTGCTGGAAACACCATATATTTT
TRBJ1-1 NA NA TRBV28 CASSSRPRVGGRAFF TGTGCCAGCAGTTCAAGGCCACGTGTGGGGGGAAGAGCTTTCTTT
TRBJ1-5 NA NA TRBV13 CASSLGRNRRPQHF TGTGCCAGCAGCTTAGGACGGAACAGGAGGCCCCAGCATTTT
TRBJ2-2 TRBD2 many TRBV28 CASMGGTLQKRSGELFF TGTGCCAGCATGGGGGGGACTTTACAGAAGCGTAGCGGGGAGCTGTTTTTT
TRBJ2-2 NA NA TRBV11-2 CASSLVSGSNTGELFF TGTGCCAGCAGCTTAGTGTCGGGGTCGAACACCGGGGAGCTGTTTTTT
TRBJ1-2 NA NA TRBV4-3 CASSTDRARVGYTF TGCGCCAGCAGCACGGACCGGGCGAGAGTTGGCTACACCTTC
TRBJ2-6 NA NA TRBV6-6 CASSPLLAGANVLTF TGTGCCAGCAGTCCACTTCTGGCTGGGGCCAACGTCCTGACTTTC
TRBJ1-2 TRBD1 NA TRBV7-6 CASSAQGRYYGYTF TGTGCCAGCAGCGCACAGGGGAGATACTATGGCTACACCTTC
TRBJ2-5 NA NA TRBV9 CASSGAGTKLETQYF TGTGCCAGCAGCGGGGCGGGTACTAAGCTAGAGACCCAGTACTTC
TRBJ2-3 NA few TRBV10-2 CASSESIWEADTQYF TGCGCCAGCAGCGAGTCGATATGGGAGGCAGATACGCAGTATTTT
TRBJ1-1 TRBD1 NA TRBV5-1 CASRLQGEAFF TGCGCCAGCAGGTTACAGGGGGAAGCTTTCTTT
TRBJ1-2 NA NA TRBV2 CASSATRDYGYTF TGTGCCAGCAGTGCGACACGAGACTATGGCTACACCTTC